The 7 T cell receptor beta chains below were found in one sample sequenced in a study of control samples from healthy donors and cancer patients. Some clones are missing from TCRdb's copy, which holds only in-frame ones; the method was immunoSEQ multiplex PCR. The repertoire includes about 160,000 clones, about 90% of them detected once, and about 11% sits in the top ten. Sequenced: blood. These receptors came from a man aged 25-45 years in good health.

With respect to this clone: Within the sample, other DNA sequences also encode this same CDR3. The chain has TRBV12-3 or TRBV12-4 and TRBJ1-1, with D tentatively TRBD1 (6 bases). This CDR3 comprises 13 residues. Trimming pared 5 bases from V and 1 base from J, leaving 8 bases between. Here the CDR3 reads CASSPQGNTEAFF. CDR3 nucleotides: TGTGCCAGCAGTCCACAGGGGAACACTGAAGCTTTCTTT.

The chain carries TRBV28 and TRBJ2-1; a possible D gene is TRBD2 (5 bases). Germline-derived CDR1 and CDR2 are MDHEN and SYDVKM. V was pared by 3 bases and J by 8 bases, with 17 bases between. The CDR3 contains 15 residues. The CDR3 reads CASSFGGRVEDEQFF. In nucleotides, the CDR3 is TGTGCCAGCAGTTTTGGTGGGAGAGTCGAGGATGAGCAGTTCTTC.

The gene calls are TRBV18 and TRBJ2-3, with D perhaps matching TRBD2 (6 bases). The germline V gene has CDR1 KGHSH and CDR2 LQKENI. The V gene lost 2 bases and the J gene lost 2 bases, with 8 bases spanning the gap. The CDR3 loop spans 14 amino acids. The CDR3 DNA follows: TGTGCCAGCTCACCAATAGCGGCCACAGATACGCAGTATTTT. It yields the protein CASSPIAATDTQYF.

The CDR3 spells CASVTWRADVTGELFF. The CDR3 DNA follows: TGCGCCAGCGTTACTTGGAGGGCCGACGTGACCGGGGAGCTGTTTTTT. The V and J genes are TRBV23-1 and TRBJ2-2; tentative D call: TRBD2 (6 bases). Being an ORF, TRBV23-1 has a function that is uncertain. V dropped 8 bases and J dropped 5 bases, with 21 bases sitting between them. This CDR3 comprises 16 residues.

The V and J genes are TRBV6-5 and TRBJ2-1; D ambiguous. The germline V gene encodes CDR1 MNHEY and CDR2 SVGAGI. V lost 0 bases and J lost 5, with 14 bases in between. This CDR3 is built from 16 residues. CDR3 amino acids: CASSYSFSSFNNEQFF. CDR3 sequence (DNA): TGTGCCAGCAGTTACTCGTTTTCCAGCTTTAACAATGAGCAGTTCTTC.

This chain joins TRBV25-1 and TRBJ2-7; D might be TRBD1 or TRBD2, each matching 5 bases. Germline CDR1 reads MGHDK; CDR2 reads SYGVNS. V was shortened by 3 bases and J by 9 bases, with 12 bases between the two germline ends. The CDR3 is 12 residues long. The CDR3 sequence is CASSDGKGRQYF. The CDR3 nucleotides are TGTGCCAGCAGTGATGGTAAGGGACGGCAGTACTTC.

V usage is TRBV23-1 and J usage is TRBJ1-1; the D gene is possibly TRBD1 (5 bases). TRBV23-1 belongs to the ORF category, with a function that is uncertain. There are 14 residues in the CDR3. The V and J ends lost 4 bases and 5 bases respectively, with 14 bases between them. The CDR3 here is CASSPRLGETEAFF. The CDR3, as DNA: TGCGCCAGCAGTCCCAGGTTGGGGGAAACTGAAGCTTTCTTT.